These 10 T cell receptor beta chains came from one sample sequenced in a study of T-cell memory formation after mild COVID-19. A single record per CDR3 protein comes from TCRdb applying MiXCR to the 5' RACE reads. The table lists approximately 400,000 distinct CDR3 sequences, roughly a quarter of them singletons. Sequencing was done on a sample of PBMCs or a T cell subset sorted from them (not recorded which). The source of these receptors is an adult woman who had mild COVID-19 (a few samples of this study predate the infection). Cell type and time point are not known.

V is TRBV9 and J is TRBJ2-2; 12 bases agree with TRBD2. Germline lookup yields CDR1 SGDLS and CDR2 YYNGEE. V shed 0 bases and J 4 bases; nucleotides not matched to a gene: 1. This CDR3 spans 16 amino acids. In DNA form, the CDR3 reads TGTGCCAGCAGCGTAGGGACTAGCGGGACCACCGGGGAGCTGTTTTTT. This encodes CASSVGTSGTTGELFF.

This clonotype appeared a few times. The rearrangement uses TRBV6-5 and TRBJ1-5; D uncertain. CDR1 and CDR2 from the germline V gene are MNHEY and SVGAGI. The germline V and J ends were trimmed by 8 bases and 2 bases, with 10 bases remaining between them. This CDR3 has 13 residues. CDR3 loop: CASRREGNQPQHF. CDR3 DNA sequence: TGTGCCAGCCGAAGGGAGGGCAATCAGCCCCAGCATTTT.

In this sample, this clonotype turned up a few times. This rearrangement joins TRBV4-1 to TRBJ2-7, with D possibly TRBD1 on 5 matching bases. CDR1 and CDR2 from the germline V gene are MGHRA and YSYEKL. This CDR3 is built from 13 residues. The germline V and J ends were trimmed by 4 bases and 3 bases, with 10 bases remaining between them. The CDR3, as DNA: TGCGCCAGCAGCCTCCCAGGGAACTACGAGCAGTACTTC. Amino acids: CASSLPGNYEQYF.

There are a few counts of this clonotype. The CDR3 DNA sequence: TGTGCCACCAGTGATTGGACAGAAAATCAGCCCCAGCATTTT. Translating gives CATSDWTENQPQHF. This chain joins TRBV24-1 and TRBJ1-5, with D perhaps matching TRBD1 (6 bases). In germline, CDR1 is KGHDR, CDR2 SFDVKD. Trimming cost V 2 bases and J 4 bases, with 8 bases left between them. The CDR3 is made up of 14 amino acids.

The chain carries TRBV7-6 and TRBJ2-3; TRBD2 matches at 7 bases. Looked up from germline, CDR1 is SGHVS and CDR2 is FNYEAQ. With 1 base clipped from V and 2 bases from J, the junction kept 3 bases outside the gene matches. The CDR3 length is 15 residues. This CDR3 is CASSLGGGNTDTQYF. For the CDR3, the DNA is TGTGCCAGCAGCTTAGGGGGAGGGAACACAGATACGCAGTATTTT.

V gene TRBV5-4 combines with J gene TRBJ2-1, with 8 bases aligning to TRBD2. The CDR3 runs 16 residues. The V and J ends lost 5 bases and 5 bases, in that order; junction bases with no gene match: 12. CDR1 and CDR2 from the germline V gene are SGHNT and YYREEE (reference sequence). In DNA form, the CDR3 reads TGTGCCAGCAGACGCCGGGGGGGGATAGATCACAATGAGCAGTTCTTC. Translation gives CASRRRGGIDHNEQFF.

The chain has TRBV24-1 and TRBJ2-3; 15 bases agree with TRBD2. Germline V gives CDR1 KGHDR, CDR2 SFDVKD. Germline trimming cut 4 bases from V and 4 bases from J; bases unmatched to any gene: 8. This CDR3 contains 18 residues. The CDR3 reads CATSDPGLAGGPPDTQYF. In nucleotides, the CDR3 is TGTGCCACCAGTGACCCCGGACTAGCGGGAGGGCCGCCAGATACGCAGTATTTT.

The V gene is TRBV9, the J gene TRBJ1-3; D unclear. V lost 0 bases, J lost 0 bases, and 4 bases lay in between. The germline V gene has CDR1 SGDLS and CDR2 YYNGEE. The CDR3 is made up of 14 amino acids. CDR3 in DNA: TGTGCCAGCAGCGTAGACACCTCTGGAAACACCATATATTTT. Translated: CASSVDTSGNTIYF.

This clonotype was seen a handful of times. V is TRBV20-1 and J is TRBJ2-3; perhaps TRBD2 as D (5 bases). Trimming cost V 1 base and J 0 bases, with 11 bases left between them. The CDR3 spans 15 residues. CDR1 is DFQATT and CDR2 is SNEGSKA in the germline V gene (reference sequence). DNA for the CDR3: TGCAGTGCTAGAGCCCCTAGCCTTAGCACAGATACGCAGTATTTT. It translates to CSARAPSLSTDTQYF.

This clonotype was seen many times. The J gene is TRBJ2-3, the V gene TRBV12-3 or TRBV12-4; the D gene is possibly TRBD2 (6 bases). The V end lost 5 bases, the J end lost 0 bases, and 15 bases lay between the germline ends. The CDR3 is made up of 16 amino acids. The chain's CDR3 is CASSLYAGTSTDTQYF. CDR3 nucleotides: TGTGCCAGCAGTCTTTATGCGGGAACCAGCACAGATACGCAGTATTTT.